The clone carrying this T cell receptor (beta chain) was picked up many times. A single record per CDR3 protein comes from TCRdb applying MiXCR to the 5' RACE reads. Seen here are about 84,000 distinct CDR3 sequences, over 9% observed once, and the top ten hold about 2%. These data belong to a study of neurological immune-mediated disorders. The controls, all healthy individuals, were blood bank volunteers in Maryland, USA. Losses at the gene ends were 4 bases for V and 0 bases for J; bases not matched to a gene: 12. This CDR3 is built from 18 residues. CDR1 is SGHTA, CDR2 FQGNSA, per germline. The sequence was obtained from a man aged 35 to 55 in good health. This chain uses TRBV7-2 with TRBJ1-3, with 7 bases fitting TRBD1. Sequencing used PBMCs. CDR3 residues: CASSSPVGQISSGNTIYF. DNA of the CDR3: TGTGCCAGCAGCTCACCTGTGGGACAGATTAGCTCTGGAAACACCATATATTTT.